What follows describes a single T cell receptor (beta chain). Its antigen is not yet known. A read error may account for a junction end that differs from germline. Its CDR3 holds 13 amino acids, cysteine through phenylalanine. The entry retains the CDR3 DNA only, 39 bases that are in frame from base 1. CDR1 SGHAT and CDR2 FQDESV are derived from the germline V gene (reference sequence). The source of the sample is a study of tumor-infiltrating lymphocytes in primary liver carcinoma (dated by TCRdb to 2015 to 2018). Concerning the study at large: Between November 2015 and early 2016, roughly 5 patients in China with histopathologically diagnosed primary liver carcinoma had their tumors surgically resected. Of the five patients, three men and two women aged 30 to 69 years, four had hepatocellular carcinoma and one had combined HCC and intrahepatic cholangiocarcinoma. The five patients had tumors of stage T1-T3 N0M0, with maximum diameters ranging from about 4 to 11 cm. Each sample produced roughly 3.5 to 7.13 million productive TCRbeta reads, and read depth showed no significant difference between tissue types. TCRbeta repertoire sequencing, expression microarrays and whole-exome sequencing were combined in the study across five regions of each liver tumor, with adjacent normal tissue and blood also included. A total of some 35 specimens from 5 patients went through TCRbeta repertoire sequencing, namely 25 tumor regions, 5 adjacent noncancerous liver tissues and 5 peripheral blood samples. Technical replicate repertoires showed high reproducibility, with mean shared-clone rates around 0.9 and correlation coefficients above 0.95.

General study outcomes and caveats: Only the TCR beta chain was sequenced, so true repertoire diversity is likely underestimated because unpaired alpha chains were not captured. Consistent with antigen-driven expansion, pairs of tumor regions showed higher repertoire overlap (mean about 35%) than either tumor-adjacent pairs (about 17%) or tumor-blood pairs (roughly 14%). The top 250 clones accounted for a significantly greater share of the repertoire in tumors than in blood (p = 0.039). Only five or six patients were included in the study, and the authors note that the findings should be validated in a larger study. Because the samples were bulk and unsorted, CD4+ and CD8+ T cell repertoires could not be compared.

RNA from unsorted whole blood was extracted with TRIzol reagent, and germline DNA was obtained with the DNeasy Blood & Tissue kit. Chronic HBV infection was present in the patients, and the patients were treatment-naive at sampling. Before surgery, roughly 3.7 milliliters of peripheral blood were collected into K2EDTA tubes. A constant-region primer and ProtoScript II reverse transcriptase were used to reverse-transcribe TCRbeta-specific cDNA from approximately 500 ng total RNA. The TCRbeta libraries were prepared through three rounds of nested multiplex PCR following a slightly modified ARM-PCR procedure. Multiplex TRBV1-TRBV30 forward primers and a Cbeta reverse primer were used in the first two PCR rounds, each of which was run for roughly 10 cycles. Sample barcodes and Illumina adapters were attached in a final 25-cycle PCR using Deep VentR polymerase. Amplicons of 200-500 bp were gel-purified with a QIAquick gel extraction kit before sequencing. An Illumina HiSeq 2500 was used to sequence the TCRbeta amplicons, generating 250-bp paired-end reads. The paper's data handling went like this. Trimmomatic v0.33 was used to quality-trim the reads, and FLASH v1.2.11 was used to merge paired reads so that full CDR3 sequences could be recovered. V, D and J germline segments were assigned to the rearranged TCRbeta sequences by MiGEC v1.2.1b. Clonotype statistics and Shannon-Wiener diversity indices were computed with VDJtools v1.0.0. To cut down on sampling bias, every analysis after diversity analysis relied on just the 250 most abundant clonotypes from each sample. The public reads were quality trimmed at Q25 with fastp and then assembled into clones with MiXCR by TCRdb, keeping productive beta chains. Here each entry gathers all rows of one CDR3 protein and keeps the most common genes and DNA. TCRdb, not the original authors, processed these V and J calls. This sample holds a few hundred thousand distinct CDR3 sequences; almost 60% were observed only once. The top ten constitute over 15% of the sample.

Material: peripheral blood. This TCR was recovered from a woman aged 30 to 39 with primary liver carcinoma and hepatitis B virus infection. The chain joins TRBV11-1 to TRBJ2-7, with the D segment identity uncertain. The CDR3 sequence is CASRGKRSYKQYF. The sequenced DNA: TGTGCCAGCAGGGGGAAGCGATCCTACAAGCAATACTTC.